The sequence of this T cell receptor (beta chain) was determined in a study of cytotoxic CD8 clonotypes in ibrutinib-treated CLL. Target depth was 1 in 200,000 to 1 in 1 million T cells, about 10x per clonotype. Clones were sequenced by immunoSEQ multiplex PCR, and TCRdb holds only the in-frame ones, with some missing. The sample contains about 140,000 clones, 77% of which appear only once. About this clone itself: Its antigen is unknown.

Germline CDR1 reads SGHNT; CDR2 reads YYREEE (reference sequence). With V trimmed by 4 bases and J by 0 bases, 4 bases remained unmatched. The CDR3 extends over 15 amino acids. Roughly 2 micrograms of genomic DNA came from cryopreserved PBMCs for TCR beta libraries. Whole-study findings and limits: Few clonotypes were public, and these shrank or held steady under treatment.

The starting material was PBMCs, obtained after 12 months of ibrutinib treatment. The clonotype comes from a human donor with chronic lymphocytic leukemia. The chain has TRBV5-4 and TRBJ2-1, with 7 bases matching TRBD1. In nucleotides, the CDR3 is TGTGCCAGCAGCCTGGGACAGTTCTCCTACAATGAGCAGTTCTTC. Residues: CASSLGQFSYNEQFF.